This TCR beta chain comes out of a study of OX40 agonist ivuxolimab in advanced cancers. Study-level background: The dose-escalation group included hepatocellular carcinoma, melanoma, renal cell carcinoma and head and neck cancer. People who had prior anti-PD-1, anti-PD-L1 or anti-CTLA-4 therapy could take part, and 40% had some.

A word on this clone: Antigen unknown.

Study results and caveats: On average, a greater number of expanded clones characterised CD8+ T cells relative to CD4+.

The table came from immunoSEQ multiplex PCR; TCRdb's copy has only in-frame clones and leaves some out. Of 60,000 to 70,000 clones in the sample, about four fifths were seen once. Between the trimmed V and J ends, which lost 6 bases and 2 bases, there was a span of 14 bases. There are 15 residues in the CDR3. From germline, CDR1 is MDHEN and CDR2 SYDVKM. The TCR originated in an adult with an advanced solid tumor such as melanoma, head and neck, liver or kidney cancer. The V and J genes are TRBV28 and TRBJ1-5, with D unclear. The starting material was CD4+ or CD8+ T cells sorted from blood, obtained in a trial of the OX40 agonist ivuxolimab. Here the CDR3 DNA reads TGTGCCAGCAGCATAACCTCCGGGCGCAATCAGCCCCAGCATTTT. This sequence encodes CASSITSGRNQPQHF.